This TCR beta chain was sequenced during a study of cytomegalovirus exposure and HLA in healthy donors. The PCR had 60 Vbeta and 13 Jbeta primers. Here immunoSEQ multiplex PCR was the method, and the copy in TCRdb shows in-frame clones only, minus some. The profile shows some 160,000 clones, 80% to 90% of them singletons. The material sequenced was PBMCs. The TCR was taken from a man aged 30 to 39 in good health and CMV-seropositive.

CDR3 region: CASSLRSGSDTQYF. The CDR3, as DNA: TGTGCCAGCAGCTTAAGGTCGGGTTCAGATACGCAGTATTTT. The chain joins TRBV7-2 to TRBJ2-3, with unresolved D. V lost 2 bases, J lost 4 bases, and 10 bases lay in between. CDR3 length equals 14 residues. CDR1 SGHTA and CDR2 FQGNSA come from the germline V gene.